This passage covers 27 T cell receptor beta chains from one sample sequenced in a study of T cell responses to AZD1222 COVID-19 vaccine. Sequenced by immunoSEQ multiplex PCR; TCRdb stores in-frame clones only, minus some. The sample has approximately 50,000 clones; approximately 85% are singletons. The specimen was peripheral blood, collected on day 0 of MenACWY control vaccination. Receptor source: an adult in good health.

The rearrangement uses TRBV5-6 and TRBJ1-1; 7 bases align to TRBD1. CDR3 length: 14 amino acids. Germline V gene data show CDR1 as SGHDT and CDR2 as YYEEEE. V gave up 3 bases and J gave up 1 base; unmatched junction bases: 3. The DNA for the CDR3 is TGTGCCAGCAGCTCTGCAGGGGGGAACACTGAAGCTTTCTTT. Protein: CASSSAGGNTEAFF. Full variable domain (remainder filled in from reference TRBV5-6 and TRBJ1-1): DAGVTQSPTHLIKTRGQQVTLRCSPKSGHDTVSWYQQALGQGPQFIFQYYEEEERQRGNFPDRFSGHQFPNYSSELNVNALLLGDSALYLCASSSAGGNTEAFFGQGTRLTVV.

V usage is TRBV5-4 and J usage is TRBJ1-2; 8 positions agree with TRBD1. The CDR3 sequence is 15 residues long. Germline V lookup: CDR1 SGHNT, CDR2 YYREEE (reference sequence). J lost 8 bases, V lost 2 bases, and 11 bases had no gene match. The CDR3 reads CASSFGGDRGGGYTF. CDR3 sequence (DNA): TGTGCCAGCAGCTTCGGTGGTGACAGGGGCGGGGGCTACACCTTC.

The rearrangement joins TRBV18 to TRBJ1-3; 7 nucleotides align to TRBD1. CDR3 size: 15 residues. Germline loops: CDR1 KGHSH, CDR2 LQKENI. After removal of 1 base from V and 2 bases from J, the junction contained 2 bases not matched to a gene. In nucleotides, the CDR3 is TGTGCCAGCTCACCACAACAGGGGACTGGAAACACCATATATTTT. Its translation: CASSPQQGTGNTIYF.

The CDR3 reads CASSSLAGELFF. For the CDR3, the DNA is TGTGCCAGTAGTTCCCTGGCCGGGGAGCTGTTTTTT. The chain links TRBV19 to TRBJ2-2; D not certain. This CDR3 comprises 12 residues. Trimming removed 5 bases at V and 6 bases at J, with 7 bases between. Germline V gives CDR1 LNHDA, CDR2 SQIVND (reference sequence).

The chain combines TRBV14 with TRBJ2-1; 9 bases map to TRBD2. The germline V gene encodes CDR1 SGHDN and CDR2 FVKESK. V lost 3 bases and J lost 6; bases outside the gene matches: 3. The CDR3 spans 14 residues. CDR3 in amino acids: CASSQGLARNEQFF. The DNA of the CDR3 is TGTGCCAGCAGCCAGGGACTAGCCCGCAATGAGCAGTTCTTC.

The V gene is TRBV10-3, the J gene TRBJ1-5; D is possibly TRBD1 (5 bases). CDR3 size: 13 residues. V lost 6 bases, J lost 7 bases, and 13 bases lay in between. Germline loops: CDR1 ENHRY, CDR2 SYGVKD. CDR3 amino acids: CAISEGRNQPQHF. The CDR3 DNA sequence: TGTGCCATCAGCGAGGGGCGAAACCAGCCCCAGCATTTT.

The chain is built from TRBV3-1 (or the pseudogene TRBV3-2) and TRBJ1-2, with D perhaps TRBD1 (6 bases). This CDR3 has 14 amino acids. The V gene's germline CDR1 is LGHDT and CDR2 YNNKEL (reference sequence). The V end was cut by 6 bases, the J end by 2 bases, with 13 bases between. In DNA, the CDR3 is TGTGCCAGCAGTCGGGGGCTTGGAAACTATGGCTACACCTTC. Translated, it gives CASSRGLGNYGYTF.

This clone was picked up one time. The chain recombines TRBV28 with TRBJ1-5; D gene ambiguous. Germline loops: CDR1 MDHEN, CDR2 SYDVKM. The germline V and J ends were trimmed by 1 base and 4 bases, with 14 bases remaining between them. This CDR3 has 16 amino acids. CDR3: CASSLSRSVWNQPQHF. The CDR3 coding sequence is TGTGCCAGCAGTTTATCACGTTCGGTGTGGAATCAGCCCCAGCATTTT. The full variable domain, with the rest looked up from reference TRBV28 and TRBJ1-5, is DVKVTQSSRYLVKRTGEKVFLECVQDMDHENMFWYRQDPGLGLRLIYFSYDVKMKEKGDIPEGYSVSREKKERFSLILESASTNQTSMYLCASSLSRSVWNQPQHFGDGTRLSIL.

In its sample, this clone was seen a few times. The chain combines TRBV7-2 with TRBJ2-2, with TRBD2 identical over 7 bases. CDR1 is SGHTA, CDR2 FQGNSA, per germline. Germline trimming cut 4 bases from V and 0 bases from J; bases unmatched to any gene: 5. CDR3 size: 16 residues. The CDR3 loop is CASSSRGGANTGELFF. The CDR3 DNA is TGTGCCAGCAGCTCGAGGGGAGGGGCGAACACCGGGGAGCTGTTTTTT.

The chain links TRBV9 to TRBJ2-1, with D tentatively TRBD2 (5 bases). The CDR3 spans 16 residues. The V end was cut by 1 base, the J end by 0 bases, with 11 bases between. Germline V lookup: CDR1 SGDLS, CDR2 YYNGEE. The CDR3 protein is CASSVSTGNSYNEQFF. The CDR3, as DNA: TGTGCCAGCAGCGTAAGTACGGGAAACTCCTACAATGAGCAGTTCTTC.

J is TRBJ2-3 and V is TRBV5-1, with D perhaps matching TRBD2 (6 bases). CDR3 length: 14 amino acids. CDR1 SGHRS and CDR2 YFSETQ come from the germline V gene. Trimming stripped 1 base from V and 4 bases from J, with 10 bases between. The CDR3 spells CASSLRWGADTQYF. The CDR3, as DNA: TGCGCCAGCAGCTTGCGATGGGGGGCAGATACGCAGTATTTT. Full variable domain (rest looked up from reference TRBV5-1 and TRBJ2-3): KAGVTQTPRYLIKTRGQQVTLSCSPISGHRSVSWYQQTPGQGLQFLFEYFSETQRNKGNFPGRFSGRQFSNSRSEMNVSTLELGDSALYLCASSLRWGADTQYFGPGTRLTVL.

DNA of the CDR3: TGTGCCAGCAGTTTAAGGGGGGGGCCTAATCAGCCCCAGCATTTT. Residues: CASSLRGGPNQPQHF. The chain joins TRBV28 to TRBJ1-5, with D possibly TRBD1 on 6 matching bases. CDR1 and CDR2 from the germline V gene are MDHEN and SYDVKM. V lost 2 bases, J lost 4 bases, and 12 bases lay in between. This CDR3 has 15 residues.

This clone was detected a few times. Other DNA sequences in this specimen translate into the identical CDR3. The chain combines TRBV7-2 with TRBJ1-5; no clear D gene. This CDR3 has 13 amino acids. Germline CDR1 and CDR2: SGHTA and FQGNSA. Trimming took off 3 bases at V and 4 bases at J, with 7 bases between the two ends. CDR3: CASSLSRNQPQHF. The CDR3 bases are TGTGCCAGCAGCTTGTCTCGGAATCAGCCCCAGCATTTT.

The J gene is TRBJ2-3, the V gene TRBV7-9; D is unresolved. This CDR3 has 14 amino acids. V was shortened by 4 bases and J by 2 bases, with 10 bases between the two germline ends. Germline CDR1 is SEHNR and CDR2 is FQNEAQ (reference sequence). The CDR3: CASSYPEDTDTQYF. The CDR3 DNA sequence: TGTGCCAGCAGCTACCCGGAAGACACAGATACGCAGTATTTT.

V gene TRBV4-2 combines with J gene TRBJ1-1; 8 bases align to TRBD1. The V and J ends lost 4 bases and 5 bases, in that order; junction bases with no gene match: 6. From germline, CDR1 is LGHNA and CDR2 YNFKEQ. This CDR3 is built from 14 residues. CDR3 loop: CASSPRTGKTEAFF. The CDR3 coding sequence is TGTGCCAGCAGCCCCCGGACAGGGAAGACTGAAGCTTTCTTT.

V usage is TRBV6-1 and J usage is TRBJ2-5; 8 bases agree with TRBD2. Germline loops: CDR1 MNHNS, CDR2 SASEGT. Trimming removed 3 bases from V and 5 bases from J; junction bases left unmatched: 8. This CDR3 is 15 amino acids long. The CDR3 region is CASSDPNSGKETQYF. The CDR3 DNA reads TGTGCCAGCAGTGATCCGAATAGCGGGAAGGAGACCCAGTACTTC.

This clone was observed a single time. This chain uses TRBV28 with TRBJ2-7, with 7 positions matching TRBD1. In germline, CDR1 is MDHEN, CDR2 SYDVKM. Trimming at V came to 7 bases and at J to 3 bases, leaving 9 bases not matched to a gene. This CDR3 has 14 amino acids. In DNA, the CDR3 is TGTGCCAGCACATTGGGACAGCCTCTCTACGAGCAGTACTTC. Amino acid sequence: CASTLGQPLYEQYF.

The chain combines TRBV5-1 with TRBJ1-1; no clear D gene. This CDR3 has 14 amino acids. V gave up 0 bases and J gave up 5 bases, with 11 bases separating them. The germline V gene has CDR1 SGHRS and CDR2 YFSETQ. The CDR3, as DNA: TGCGCCAGCAGCTTGGTTCCGGACTGGACTGAAGCTTTCTTT. It specifies CASSLVPDWTEAFF.

The chain couples TRBV3-1 (or the pseudogene TRBV3-2) to TRBJ1-5; 8 bases are a match to TRBD1. Trimming took 10 bases from V and 0 from J; bases not matched to a gene: 8. The CDR3 is 15 residues long. From germline, CDR1 is LGHDT and CDR2 YNNKEL (reference sequence). CDR3 loop: CANPTGVFSNQPQHF. DNA of the CDR3: TGTGCCAACCCGACAGGGGTCTTTAGCAATCAGCCCCAGCATTTT.

The CDR3 DNA is TGTGCCATCAGTGGTGACGTTCGGGCCCAGTACTTC. Its protein product is CAISGDVRAQYF. The gene calls are TRBV10-3 and TRBJ2-5; the D is unclear. The germline V and J ends were trimmed by 4 bases and 9 bases, with 12 bases remaining between them. This CDR3 spans 12 amino acids. The germline gives CDR1 ENHRY, CDR2 SYGVKD.

For the CDR3, the DNA is TGTGCCAGCAGTTCCGGGGTCTTGGGATGGACTGGGGCCAACGTCCTGACTTTC. Its translation: CASSSGVLGWTGANVLTF. The gene calls are TRBV28 and TRBJ2-6; D might be TRBD2 (5 bases). This CDR3 contains 18 residues. V was shortened by 4 bases and J by 2 bases, with 18 bases between the two germline ends. Germline CDR1 MDHEN, CDR2 SYDVKM. The full variable domain, its missing parts supplied by reference TRBV28 and TRBJ2-6, is DVKVTQSSRYLVKRTGEKVFLECVQDMDHENMFWYRQDPGLGLRLIYFSYDVKMKEKGDIPEGYSVSREKKERFSLILESASTNQTSMYLCASSSGVLGWTGANVLTFGAGSRLTVL.

This sequence joins TRBV7-2 and TRBJ2-7; D is ambiguous. CDR1 SGHTA and CDR2 FQGNSA come from the germline V gene. Trimming cost V 5 bases and J 2 bases, with 10 bases left between them. The CDR3 runs 13 residues. The CDR3 spells CASSQRPPYEQYF. CDR3 nucleotide sequence: TGTGCCAGCAGCCAAAGACCTCCCTACGAGCAGTACTTC.

The rearrangement joins TRBV5-1 to TRBJ2-1; 10 nucleotides line up with TRBD2. Germline loops: CDR1 SGHRS, CDR2 YFSETQ. Trimming at V came to 4 bases and at J to 5 bases, leaving 9 bases not matched to a gene. The CDR3 is 16 residues long. CDR3 sequence: CASSPPRLAGNNEQFF. CDR3 DNA: TGCGCCAGCAGCCCTCCCCGACTAGCGGGTAACAATGAGCAGTTCTTC.

The chain uses TRBV5-1 and TRBJ1-1; D uncertain. Trimming took 2 bases from V and 0 from J, leaving 2 bases between them. CDR3 length equals 12 residues. The germline V gene encodes CDR1 SGHRS and CDR2 YFSETQ. CDR3 bases: TGCGCCAGCAGCTTACTGAACACTGAAGCTTTCTTT. Protein product: CASSLLNTEAFF.

Concerning this clone itself: One end of the junction does not line up with germline, which may come from a read error. J is TRBJ2-7 and V is TRBV3-1 (or the pseudogene TRBV3-2); a weak D match, TRBD2 (6 bases). Germline-derived CDR1 and CDR2 are LGHDT and YNNKEL (reference sequence). This CDR3 region has 13 residues. CDR3 in amino acids: CASSQGPGGGTHF. In DNA form, the CDR3 reads TGTGCCAGCAGCCAAGGGCCAGGAGGAGGGACTCACTTC.

The rearrangement uses TRBV30 and TRBJ2-2, with 8 bases lining up with TRBD1. V gave up 3 bases and J gave up 10 bases; unmatched junction bases: 4. CDR3 length: 12 amino acids. Germline V gene data show CDR1 as GTSNPN and CDR2 as SVGIG (reference sequence). The CDR3 spells CAWRSGGPELFF. As DNA, the CDR3 is TGTGCCTGGAGGTCAGGGGGCCCGGAGCTGTTTTTT.

The chain combines TRBV28 with TRBJ1-1; maybe TRBD1 (6 bases). The V and J ends lost 7 bases and 6 bases respectively, with 21 bases between them. CDR1 and CDR2 from the germline V gene are MDHEN and SYDVKM. This CDR3 spans 15 amino acids. The CDR3 here is CASTRIDRTLAEAFF. The CDR3 DNA is TGTGCCAGCACAAGAATAGACAGGACGTTAGCTGAAGCTTTCTTT. Full variable domain (missing parts from reference TRBV28 and TRBJ1-1): DVKVTQSSRYLVKRTGEKVFLECVQDMDHENMFWYRQDPGLGLRLIYFSYDVKMKEKGDIPEGYSVSREKKERFSLILESASTNQTSMYLCASTRIDRTLAEAFFGQGTRLTVV.